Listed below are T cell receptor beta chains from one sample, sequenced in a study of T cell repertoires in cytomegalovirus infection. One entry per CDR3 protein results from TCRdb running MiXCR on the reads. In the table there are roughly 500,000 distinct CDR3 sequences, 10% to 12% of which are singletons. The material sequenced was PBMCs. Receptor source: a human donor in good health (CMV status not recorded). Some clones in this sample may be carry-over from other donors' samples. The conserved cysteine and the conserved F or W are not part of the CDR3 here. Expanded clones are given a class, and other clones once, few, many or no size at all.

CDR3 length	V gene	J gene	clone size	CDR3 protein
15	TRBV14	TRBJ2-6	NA	ASSLIFGGSGANVLT
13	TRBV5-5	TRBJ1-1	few	ASSFVVRFNTEAF
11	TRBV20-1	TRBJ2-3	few	SAGGLSTDTQY
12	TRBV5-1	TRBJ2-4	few	ASSFQLGTNIQY
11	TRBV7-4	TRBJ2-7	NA	AGSRTPTYEQY
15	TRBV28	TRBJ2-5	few	ASSPRELALGEETQY
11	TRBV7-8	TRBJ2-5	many	ASSLDISETQY
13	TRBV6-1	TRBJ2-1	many	ASSEWDQRGYEQF
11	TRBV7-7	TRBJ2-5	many	ASSPSLKETQY
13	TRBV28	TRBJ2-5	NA	ASSLGMWSQETQY
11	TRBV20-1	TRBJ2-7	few	SARRGRAHEQY
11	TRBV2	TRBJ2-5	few	ASTTGAGETQY
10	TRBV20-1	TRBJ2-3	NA	SAPLMPDTQY
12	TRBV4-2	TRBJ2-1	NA	ASSLRTEYNEQF
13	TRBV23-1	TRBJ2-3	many	ASFAPGLSTDTQY
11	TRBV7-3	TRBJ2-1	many	ASSPGGPNEQF
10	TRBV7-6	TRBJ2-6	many	ASSSSDGALT
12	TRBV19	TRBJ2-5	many	ASTSGGLKETQY